This TCR beta chain emerged from a study of a mutant IDH1 vaccine in newly diagnosed glioma. The time point: baseline, week 1 (first vaccination visit). Noted treatment: pre-vaccination baseline after standard-of-care therapy. Data came from immunoSEQ multiplex PCR; TCRdb stores just in-frame clones and leaves some out. The sample carries roughly 34,000 clones, about four fifths recorded once. The V end was cut by 2 bases, the J end by 3 bases, with 19 bases between. Germline V lookup: CDR1 MGHRA, CDR2 YSYEKL. This CDR3 spans 17 amino acids. This chain uses TRBV4-1 with TRBJ1-2, with D uncertain. The sequenced sample was peripheral blood mononuclear cells (PBMCs), obtained from a glioma patient treated with radiotherapy, temozolomide or both. The receptor comes from a man aged 45-65 years with glioma. Some clones in this sample may be carry-over from other donors' samples. CDR3 region: CASSQTQREGTDYGYTF. Here the CDR3 DNA reads TGCGCCAGCAGCCAAACCCAACGGGAGGGAACAGACTATGGCTACACCTTC.